These T cell receptor beta chains were read from a single sample in a study of CD8 T cells in ankylosing spondylitis. TCRdb re-derived calls from the 5' RACE reads in MiXCR, one entry per CDR3 protein. The sample consists of roughly 150,000 distinct CDR3 sequences, about 32% of them appearing once. The specimen sequenced was synovial fluid, either unsorted or a sorted T cell fraction (not recorded which). All receptors come from a male donor with ankylosing spondylitis. Both conserved end residues are part of each CDR3. The D gene is left open where the match is weak.

J: TRBJ1-5
length: 14
D: .
V: TRBV18
CDR3: CASSPNRGNQPQHF

J: TRBJ2-5
length: 14
D: .
V: TRBV28
CDR3: CASSPSLFRETQYF

J: TRBJ1-2
length: 16
D: TRBD1
V: TRBV25-1
CDR3: CASSESRTGSNYGYTF

J: TRBJ1-2
length: 15
D: .
V: TRBV28
CDR3: CASSLSAGRGKGYTF

J: TRBJ1-2
length: 14
D: TRBD1
V: TRBV27
CDR3: CASSRQGAGYGYTF

J: TRBJ2-5
length: 14
D: TRBD2
V: TRBV12-3/TRBV12-4
CDR3: CASSPIAGGKTQYF

J: TRBJ2-7
length: 14
D: .
V: TRBV10-3
CDR3: CAIRPGSGAGEQYF

J: TRBJ2-2
length: 11
D: .
V: TRBV3-1
CDR3: CASSQSGELFF

J: TRBJ1-1
length: 11
D: .
V: TRBV20-1
CDR3: CSAIVRGEAFF

J: TRBJ2-5
length: 13
D: .
V: TRBV11-2
CDR3: CASRPQGEETQYF

J: TRBJ1-1
length: 15
D: .
V: TRBV10-3
CDR3: CAISPSTGLNTEAFF

J: TRBJ1-5
length: 16
D: TRBD1
V: TRBV6-2/TRBV6-3
CDR3: CASRGQLLYSNQPQHF

J: TRBJ1-1
length: 14
D: .
V: TRBV7-2
CDR3: CASSPRQTDTEAFF

J: TRBJ2-7
length: 14
D: .
V: TRBV20-1
CDR3: CSARGPGAGYEQYF